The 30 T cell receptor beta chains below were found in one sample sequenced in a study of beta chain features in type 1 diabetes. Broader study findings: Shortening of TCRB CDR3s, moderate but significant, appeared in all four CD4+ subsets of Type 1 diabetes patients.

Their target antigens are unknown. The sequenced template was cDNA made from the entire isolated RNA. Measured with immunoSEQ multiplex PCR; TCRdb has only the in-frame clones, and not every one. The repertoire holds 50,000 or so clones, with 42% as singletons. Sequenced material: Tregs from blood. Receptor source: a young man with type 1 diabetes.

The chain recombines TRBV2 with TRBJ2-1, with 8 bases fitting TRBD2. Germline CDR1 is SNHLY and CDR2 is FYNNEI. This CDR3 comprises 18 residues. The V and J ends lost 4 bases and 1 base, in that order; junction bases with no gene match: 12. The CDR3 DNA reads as TGTGCCAGCAGTGTACCGTCGGGGGGGTGGCCGTCCTACAATGAGCAGTTCTTC. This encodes CASSVPSGGWPSYNEQFF. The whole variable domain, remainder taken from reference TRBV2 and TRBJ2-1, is EPEVTQTPSHQVTQMGQEVILRCVPISNHLYFYWYRQILGQKVEFLVSFYNNEISEKSEIFDDQFSVERPDGSNFTLKIRSTKLEDSAMYFCASSVPSGGWPSYNEQFFGPGTRLTVL.

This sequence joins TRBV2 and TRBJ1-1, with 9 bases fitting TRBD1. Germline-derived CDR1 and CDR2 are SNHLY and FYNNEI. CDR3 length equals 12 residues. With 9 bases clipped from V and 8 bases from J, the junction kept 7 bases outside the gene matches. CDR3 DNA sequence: TGTGCCAGTGAACCGGACAGGGGCGAAGCTTTCTTT. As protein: CASEPDRGEAFF.

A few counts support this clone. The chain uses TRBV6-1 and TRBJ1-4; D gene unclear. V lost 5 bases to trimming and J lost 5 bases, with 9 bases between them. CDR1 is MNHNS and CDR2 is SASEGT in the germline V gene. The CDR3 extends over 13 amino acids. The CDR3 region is CASSQPGNEKLFF. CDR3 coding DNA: TGTGCCAGCAGTCAACCCGGGAATGAAAAACTGTTTTTT.

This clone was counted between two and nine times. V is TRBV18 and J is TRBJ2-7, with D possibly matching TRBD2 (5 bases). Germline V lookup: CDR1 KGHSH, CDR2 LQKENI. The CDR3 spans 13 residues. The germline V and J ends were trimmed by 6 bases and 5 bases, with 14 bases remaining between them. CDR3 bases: TGTGCCAGCTCGGACTTGGGGTTGAACGAGCAGTACTTC. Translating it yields CASSDLGLNEQYF.

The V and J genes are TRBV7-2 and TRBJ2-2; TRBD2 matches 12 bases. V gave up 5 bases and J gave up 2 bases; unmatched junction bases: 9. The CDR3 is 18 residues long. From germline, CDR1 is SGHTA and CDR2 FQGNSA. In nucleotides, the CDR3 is TGTGCCAGCAGCCCACTAGCGGGAGGCCGATTAAACACCGGGGAGCTGTTTTTT. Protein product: CASSPLAGGRLNTGELFF.

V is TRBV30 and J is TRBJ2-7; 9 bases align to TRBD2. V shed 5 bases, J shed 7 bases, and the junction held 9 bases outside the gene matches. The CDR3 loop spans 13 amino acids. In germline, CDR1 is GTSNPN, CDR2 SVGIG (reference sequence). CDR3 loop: CAWARGLAGEQYF. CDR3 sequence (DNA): TGTGCCTGGGCCAGGGGCCTAGCGGGAGAGCAGTACTTC.

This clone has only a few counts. The DNA for the CDR3 is TGTGCCAGCAGCAAAGACTGGAGCTCCTACGAGCAGTACTTC. Its translation: CASSKDWSSYEQYF. V and J are TRBV7-2 and TRBJ2-7; no firm D call. The CDR3 is made up of 14 amino acids. The V end lost 5 bases, the J end lost 0 bases, and 11 bases lay between the germline ends. Germline CDR1 and CDR2: SGHTA and FQGNSA.

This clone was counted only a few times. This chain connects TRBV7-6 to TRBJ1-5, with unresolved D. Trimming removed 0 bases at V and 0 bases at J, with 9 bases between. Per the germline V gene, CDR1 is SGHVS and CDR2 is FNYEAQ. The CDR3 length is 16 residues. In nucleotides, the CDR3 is TGTGCCAGCAGCTTAGCGCCACGGTCTAGCAATCAGCCCCAGCATTTT. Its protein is CASSLAPRSSNQPQHF.

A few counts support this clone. As DNA, the CDR3 is TGCGCCAGCAGGAGGGACAGGTCCACAGATACGCAGTATTTT. This translates into CASRRDRSTDTQYF. This sequence joins TRBV5-1 and TRBJ2-3; 8 bases align to TRBD1. V lost 5 bases, J lost 2 bases, and 4 bases stayed unmatched. This CDR3 is 14 amino acids long. The V gene's germline CDR1 is SGHRS and CDR2 YFSETQ.

CDR3 DNA sequence: TGTGCCAGCAGCTTACAGAGCGGCGAGCAGTACTTC. Amino acids: CASSLQSGEQYF. J is TRBJ2-7 and V is TRBV7-3, with D perhaps TRBD2 (5 bases). Germline V gene data show CDR1 as SGHTA and CDR2 as FQGTGA. There are 12 residues in the CDR3. Trimming took 2 bases from V and 6 from J, leaving 8 bases between them.

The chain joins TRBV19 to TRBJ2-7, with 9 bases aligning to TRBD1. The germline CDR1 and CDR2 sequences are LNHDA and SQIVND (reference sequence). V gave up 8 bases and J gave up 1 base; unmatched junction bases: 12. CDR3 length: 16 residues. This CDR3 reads CASAPTPGTGSYEQYF. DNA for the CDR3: TGTGCCAGTGCACCAACTCCCGGGACAGGGTCCTACGAGCAGTACTTC.

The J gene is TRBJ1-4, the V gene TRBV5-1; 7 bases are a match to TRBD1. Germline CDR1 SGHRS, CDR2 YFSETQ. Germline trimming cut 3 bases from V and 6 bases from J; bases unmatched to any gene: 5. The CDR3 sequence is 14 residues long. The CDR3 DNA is TGCGCCAGCAGCTCCCTGGGGACAGATGAAAAACTGTTTTTT. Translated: CASSSLGTDEKLFF.

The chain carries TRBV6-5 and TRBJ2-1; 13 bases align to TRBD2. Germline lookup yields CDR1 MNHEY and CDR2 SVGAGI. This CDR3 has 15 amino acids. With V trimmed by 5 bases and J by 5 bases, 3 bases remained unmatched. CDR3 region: CASSAGTSGNNEQFF. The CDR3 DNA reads TGTGCCAGCAGTGCCGGGACTAGCGGGAACAATGAGCAGTTCTTC.

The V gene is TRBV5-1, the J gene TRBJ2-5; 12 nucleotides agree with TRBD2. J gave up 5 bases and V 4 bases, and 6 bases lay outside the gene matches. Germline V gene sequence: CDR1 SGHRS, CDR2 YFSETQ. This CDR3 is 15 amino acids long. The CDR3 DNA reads TGCGCCAGCAGCGCCGGACTAGCGGGAAGGGAGACCCAGTACTTC. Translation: CASSAGLAGRETQYF.

In DNA, the CDR3 is TGTGCCAGCAGTTCGAGGGGGCACGTTTTAGGGACCGGGGAGCTGTTTTTT. Amino acids: CASSSRGHVLGTGELFF. The chain uses TRBV27 and TRBJ2-2, with TRBD1 matching 7 bases. CDR1 and CDR2 (germline): MNHEY, SMNVEV (reference sequence). The ends lost 4 bases at V and 5 bases at J; junction bases unmatched: 13. The CDR3 extends over 17 amino acids.

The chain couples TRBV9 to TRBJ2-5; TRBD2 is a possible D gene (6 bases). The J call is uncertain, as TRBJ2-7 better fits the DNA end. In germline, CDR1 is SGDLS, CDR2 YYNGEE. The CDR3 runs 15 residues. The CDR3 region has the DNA TGTGCCAGCAGGCTTAGGGCGGGAAGCTCCTACGAGCAGTACTTC. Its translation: CASRLRAGSSYEQYF.

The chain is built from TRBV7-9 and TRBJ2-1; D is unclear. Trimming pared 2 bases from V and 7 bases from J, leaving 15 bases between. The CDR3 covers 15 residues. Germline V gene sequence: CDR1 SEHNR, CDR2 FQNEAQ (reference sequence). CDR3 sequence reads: CASSLLAESLNEQFF. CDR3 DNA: TGTGCCAGCAGCTTATTGGCGGAATCACTAAATGAGCAGTTCTTC.

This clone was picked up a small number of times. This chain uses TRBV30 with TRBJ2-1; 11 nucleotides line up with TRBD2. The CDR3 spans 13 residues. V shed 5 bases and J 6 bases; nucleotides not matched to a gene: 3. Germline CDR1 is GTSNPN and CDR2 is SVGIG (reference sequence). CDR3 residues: CAWELAGANEQFF. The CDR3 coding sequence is TGTGCCTGGGAACTAGCGGGGGCCAATGAGCAGTTCTTC.

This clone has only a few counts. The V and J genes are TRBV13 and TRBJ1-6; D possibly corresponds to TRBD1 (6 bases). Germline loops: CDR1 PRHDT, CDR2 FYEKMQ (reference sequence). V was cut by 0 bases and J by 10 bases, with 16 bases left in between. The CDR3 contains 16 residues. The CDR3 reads CASSLGTGRGESPLHF. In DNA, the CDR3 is TGTGCCAGCAGCTTAGGGACGGGCAGGGGTGAGTCACCCCTCCACTTT.

CDR3: CASSRGQGLYGYTF. The CDR3, as DNA: TGTGCCAGCAGCCGCGGACAGGGCCTCTATGGCTACACCTTC. The chain links TRBV7-3 to TRBJ1-2; 8 nucleotides agree with TRBD1. V shed 5 bases and J 4 bases; nucleotides not matched to a gene: 6. This CDR3 spans 14 amino acids. In germline, CDR1 is SGHTA, CDR2 FQGTGA.

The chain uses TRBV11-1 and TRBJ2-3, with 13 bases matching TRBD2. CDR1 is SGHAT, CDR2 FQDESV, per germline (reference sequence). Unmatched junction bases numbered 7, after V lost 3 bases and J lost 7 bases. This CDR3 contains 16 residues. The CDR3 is CASSFGLAGEKYTQYF. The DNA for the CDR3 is TGTGCCAGCAGCTTTGGACTAGCGGGAGAGAAGTATACGCAGTATTTT.

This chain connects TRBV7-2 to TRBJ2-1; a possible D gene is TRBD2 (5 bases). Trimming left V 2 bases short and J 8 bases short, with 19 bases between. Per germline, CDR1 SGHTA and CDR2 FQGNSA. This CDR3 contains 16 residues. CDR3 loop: CASSLPSTGFADEQFF. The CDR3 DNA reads TGTGCCAGCAGCTTACCAAGTACGGGATTTGCCGATGAGCAGTTCTTC.

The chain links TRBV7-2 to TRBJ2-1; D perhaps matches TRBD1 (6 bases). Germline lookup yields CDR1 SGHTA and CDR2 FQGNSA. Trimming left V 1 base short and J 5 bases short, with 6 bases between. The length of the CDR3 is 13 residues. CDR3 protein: CASSLGTDNEQFF. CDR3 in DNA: TGTGCCAGCAGCTTAGGGACAGACAATGAGCAGTTCTTC.

CDR3: CASSLAGPSGINEQFF. The CDR3 DNA reads TGTGCCAGCAGCTTAGCTGGTCCTAGCGGGATCAATGAGCAGTTCTTC. The chain combines TRBV7-7 with TRBJ2-1; TRBD2 aligns across 9 bases. Germline CDR1 and CDR2: SSHAT and FNYEAQ (reference sequence). V trimming: 0 bases; J trimming: 6 bases; junction bases outside the gene matches: 6. CDR3 length: 16 residues.

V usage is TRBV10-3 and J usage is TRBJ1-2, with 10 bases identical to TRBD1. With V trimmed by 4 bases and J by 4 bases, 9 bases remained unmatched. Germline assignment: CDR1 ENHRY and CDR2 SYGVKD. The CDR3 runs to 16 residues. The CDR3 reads CAISAREGQGSYGYTF. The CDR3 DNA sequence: TGTGCCATCAGTGCTAGGGAGGGACAGGGGTCCTATGGCTACACCTTC.

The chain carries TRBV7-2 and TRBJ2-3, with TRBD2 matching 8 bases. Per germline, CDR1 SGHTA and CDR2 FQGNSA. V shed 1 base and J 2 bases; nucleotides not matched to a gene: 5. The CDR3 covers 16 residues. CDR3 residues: CASSLVGGGNTDTQYF. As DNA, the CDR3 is TGTGCCAGCAGCTTAGTTGGCGGGGGGAACACAGATACGCAGTATTTT.

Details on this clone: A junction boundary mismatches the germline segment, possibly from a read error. Written as DNA, the CDR3 is TGTGCCAGCAGTGACCGACAGGGTGCCCCCACCTTC. It yields the protein CASSDRQGAPTF. The chain employs TRBV6-1 and TRBJ2-7, with 7 bases lining up with TRBD1. This CDR3 comprises 12 residues. Germline V CDR1 and CDR2: MNHNS, SASEGT.

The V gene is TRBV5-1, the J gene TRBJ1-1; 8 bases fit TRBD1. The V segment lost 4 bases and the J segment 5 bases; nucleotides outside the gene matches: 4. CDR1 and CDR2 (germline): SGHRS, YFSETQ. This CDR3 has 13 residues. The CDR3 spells CASSPGQATEAFF. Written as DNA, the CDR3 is TGCGCCAGCAGCCCGGGACAGGCAACTGAAGCTTTCTTT.

CDR3 sequence reads: CASSLGGENEQFF. In DNA, the CDR3 is TGCGCCAGCAGCTTGGGGGGAGAAAATGAGCAGTTCTTC. The rearrangement links TRBV5-1 to TRBJ2-1, with D perhaps matching TRBD2 (5 bases). CDR1 and CDR2 from the germline V gene are SGHRS and YFSETQ. V dropped 0 bases and J dropped 7 bases, with 8 bases sitting between them. The CDR3 has 13 residues.

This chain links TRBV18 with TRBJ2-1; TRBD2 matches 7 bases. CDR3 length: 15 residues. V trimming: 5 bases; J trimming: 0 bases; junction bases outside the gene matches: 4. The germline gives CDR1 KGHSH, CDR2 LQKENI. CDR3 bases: TGTGCCAGCTCAAAAACTAGCGACTCCTACAATGAGCAGTTCTTC. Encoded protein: CASSKTSDSYNEQFF. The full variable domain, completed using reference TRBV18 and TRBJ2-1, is NAGVMQNPRHLVRRRGQEARLRCSPMKGHSHVYWYRQLPEEGLKFMVYLQKENIIDESGMPKERFSAEFPKEGPSILRIQQVVRGDSAAYFCASSKTSDSYNEQFFGPGTRLTVL.